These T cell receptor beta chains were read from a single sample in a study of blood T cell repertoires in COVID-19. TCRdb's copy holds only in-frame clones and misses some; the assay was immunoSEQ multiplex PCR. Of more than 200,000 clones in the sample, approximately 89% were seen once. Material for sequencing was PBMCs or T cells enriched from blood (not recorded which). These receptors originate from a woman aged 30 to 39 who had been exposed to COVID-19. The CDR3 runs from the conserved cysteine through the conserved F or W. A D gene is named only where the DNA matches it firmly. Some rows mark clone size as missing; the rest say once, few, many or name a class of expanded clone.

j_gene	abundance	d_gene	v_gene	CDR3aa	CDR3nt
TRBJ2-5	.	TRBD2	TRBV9	CASSVEASGSPQETQYF	TGTGCCAGCAGCGTAGAGGCTAGCGGGAGTCCTCAAGAGACCCAGTACTTC
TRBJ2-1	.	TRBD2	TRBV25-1	CASSEYSGSFEQFF	TGTGCCAGCAGTGAATATAGCGGGAGCTTTGAGCAGTTCTTC
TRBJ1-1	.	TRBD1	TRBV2	CARPGQGGMNTEAFF	TGTGCCAGACCAGGACAGGGAGGGATGAACACTGAAGCTTTCTTT
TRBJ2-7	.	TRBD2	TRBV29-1	CSAAGGTSGIYEQYF	TGCAGCGCCGCTGGGGGGACTAGCGGGATCTACGAGCAGTACTTC
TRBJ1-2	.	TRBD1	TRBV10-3	CAISEPSGRTGLVYGYTF	TGTGCCATCAGTGAGCCTTCCGGGAGGACAGGGCTGGTCTATGGCTACACCTTC
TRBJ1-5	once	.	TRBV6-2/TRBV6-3	CASSYAALRGNQPQHF	TGTGCCAGCAGTTACGCCGCGCTGAGGGGCAATCAGCCCCAGCATTTT
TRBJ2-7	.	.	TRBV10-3	CAITGGNYEQYF	TGTGCCATCACAGGAGGGAACTACGAGCAGTACTTC
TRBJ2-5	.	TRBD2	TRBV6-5	CASRTSGGVETQYF	TGTGCCAGCAGGACTAGCGGTGGGGTGGAGACCCAGTACTTC
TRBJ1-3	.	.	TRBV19	CASIHRSAGNTIYF	TGTGCCAGTATCCATCGGTCTGCTGGAAACACCATATATTTT
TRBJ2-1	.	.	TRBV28	CASRRQYEQFF	TGTGCCAGCCGCAGACAGTATGAGCAGTTCTTC
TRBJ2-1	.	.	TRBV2	CASSEGGSGLPYNEQFF	TGTGCCAGCAGTGAAGGAGGTAGCGGACTACCATACAATGAGCAGTTCTTC
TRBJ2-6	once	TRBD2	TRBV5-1	CASKKVLAGISGANVLTF	TGCGCCAGCAAGAAGGTTCTAGCGGGGATCTCTGGGGCCAACGTCCTGACTTTC
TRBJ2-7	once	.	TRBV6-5	CASRPQGIGNEQYF	TGTGCCAGCAGACCCCAGGGTATCGGCAACGAGCAGTACTTC
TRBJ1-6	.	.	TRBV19	CAVDTGTRNSPLHF	TGTGCCGTTGATACCGGGACACGGAATTCACCCCTCCACTTT
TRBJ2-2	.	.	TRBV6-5	CASSQFGNTGELFF	TGTGCCAGCAGTCAGTTTGGTAACACCGGGGAGCTGTTTTTT
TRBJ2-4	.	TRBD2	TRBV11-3	CASSLETSGSRRAKNIQYF	TGTGCCAGCAGCTTAGAGACTAGCGGGAGCAGGAGGGCCAAAAACATTCAGTACTTC
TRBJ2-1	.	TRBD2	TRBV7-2	CASSLKGLSGSSYNEQFF	TGTGCCAGCAGCCTCAAGGGCCTTAGCGGGAGCTCCTACAATGAGCAGTTCTTC
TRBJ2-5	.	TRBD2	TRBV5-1	CASSLESSGSLQYF	TGCGCCAGCAGCTTGGAGTCTAGCGGCTCCCTCCAGTACTTC
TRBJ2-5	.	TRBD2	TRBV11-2	CASSHRTSGQETQYF	TGTGCCAGCAGCCACCGGACTAGCGGCCAAGAGACCCAGTACTTC
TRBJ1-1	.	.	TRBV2	CASSDPWAGTEAFF	TGTGCCAGCAGTGATCCTTGGGCCGGCACTGAAGCTTTCTTT
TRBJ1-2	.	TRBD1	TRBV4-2	CASSQVAGQGGYGYTF	TGTGCCAGCAGCCAAGTTGCTGGACAGGGCGGCTATGGCTACACCTTC
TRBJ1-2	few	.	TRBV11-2	CASSLVARRGYGYTF	TGTGCCAGCAGCTTAGTTGCCAGGAGGGGTTATGGCTACACCTTC
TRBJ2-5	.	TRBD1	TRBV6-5	CATEGALKKETQYF	TGTGCCACCGAGGGGGCCTTGAAAAAAGAGACCCAGTACTTC
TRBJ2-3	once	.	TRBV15	CATSRDQPNTGDTQYF	TGTGCCACCAGCAGAGATCAGCCTAACACGGGAGATACGCAGTATTTT
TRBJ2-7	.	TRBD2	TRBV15	CATSRASGGSYEQYF	TGTGCCACCAGCAGAGCTAGCGGGGGCTCCTACGAGCAGTACTTC
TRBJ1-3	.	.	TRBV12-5	CASGPVTVNPSSGNTIYF	TGTGCTAGTGGGCCCGTGACAGTTAATCCCTCCTCTGGAAACACCATATATTTT
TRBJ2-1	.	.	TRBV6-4	CASSVLARSNEQFF	TGTGCCAGCAGTGTACTAGCTCGTTCCAATGAGCAGTTCTTC
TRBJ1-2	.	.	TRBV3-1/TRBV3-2	CASSHQGIYGYTF	TGTGCCAGCAGCCACCAGGGTATTTATGGCTACACCTTC
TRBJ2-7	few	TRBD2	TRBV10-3	CAISELAGGPNEQYF	TGTGCCATCAGTGAACTAGCGGGAGGGCCTAACGAGCAGTACTTC
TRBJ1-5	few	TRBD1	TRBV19	CASSIRQGRPNQPQHF	TGTGCCAGTAGTATTCGACAGGGTAGACCCAATCAGCCCCAGCATTTT
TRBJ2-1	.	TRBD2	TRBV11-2	CASSPWTSGPDNEQFF	TGTGCCAGCAGCCCGTGGACTAGCGGACCCGACAATGAGCAGTTCTTC
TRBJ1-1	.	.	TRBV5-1	CASSAGPAFF	TGCGCCAGCAGTGCAGGGCCGGCTTTCTTT
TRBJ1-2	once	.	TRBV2	CASSEGTVSYGYTF	TGTGCCAGCAGTGAAGGGACAGTTAGTTATGGCTACACCTTC
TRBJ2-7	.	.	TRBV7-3	CASSLMGGSSYEQYF	TGTGCCAGCAGCTTAATGGGGGGAAGCTCCTACGAGCAGTACTTC
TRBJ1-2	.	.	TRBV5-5	CASSPRGVSTRGYGYTF	TGTGCCAGCAGCCCCCGGGGGGTCTCCACCCGGGGCTATGGCTACACCTTC
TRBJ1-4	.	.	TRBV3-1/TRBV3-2	CASSQVSNEKLFF	TGTGCCAGCAGCCAAGTCTCTAATGAAAAACTGTTTTTT
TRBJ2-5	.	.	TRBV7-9	CASSLASAPAGETQYF	TGTGCCAGCAGCTTAGCTTCGGCCCCGGCGGGCGAGACCCAGTACTTC
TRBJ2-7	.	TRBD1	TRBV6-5	CASRGQGSYYEQYF	TGTGCCAGCAGGGGACAGGGGTCGTACTACGAGCAGTACTTC
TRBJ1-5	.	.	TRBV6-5	CASSSGMGNQPQHF	TGTGCCAGCAGCTCAGGGATGGGCAATCAGCCCCAGCATTTT
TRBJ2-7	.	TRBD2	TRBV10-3	CAIREPGLAGRSTYEQYF	TGTGCCATCAGGGAACCGGGACTAGCGGGTAGATCGACCTACGAGCAGTACTTC
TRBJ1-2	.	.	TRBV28	CASSSPIRGRSYYGYTF	TGTGCCAGCAGTTCTCCTATCCGGGGTCGGAGTTACTATGGCTACACCTTC
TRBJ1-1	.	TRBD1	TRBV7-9	CASSPGTGQITEAFF	TGTGCCAGCAGCCCAGGGACAGGACAAATCACTGAAGCTTTCTTT
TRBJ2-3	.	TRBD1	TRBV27	CASSPPDRATDTQYF	TGTGCCAGCAGCCCTCCTGACAGGGCCACAGATACGCAGTATTTT
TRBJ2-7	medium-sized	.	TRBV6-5	CASIRGGDSYEQYF	TGTGCCAGCATCCGAGGGGGGGATTCCTACGAGCAGTACTTC
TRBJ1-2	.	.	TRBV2	CASSDMAGRANYGYTF	TGTGCCAGCAGTGATATGGCAGGAAGAGCTAACTATGGCTACACCTTC
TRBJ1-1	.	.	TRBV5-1	CASSLVAGNTEAFF	TGCGCCAGCAGCTTGGTGGCGGGTAACACTGAAGCTTTCTTT
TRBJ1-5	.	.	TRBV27	CASIHHYGTHNNQPQHF	TGTGCCAGCATCCACCACTACGGGACACATAATAATCAGCCCCAGCATTTT
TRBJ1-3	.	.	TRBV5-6	CASTWGQGSSGNTIYF	TGTGCCAGCACCTGGGGGCAGGGGAGCTCTGGAAACACCATATATTTT
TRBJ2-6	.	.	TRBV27	CASSLGTVAGANVLTF	TGTGCCAGCAGTTTAGGTACAGTTGCCGGGGCCAACGTCCTGACTTTC
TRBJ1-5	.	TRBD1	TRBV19	CASSMTPGTGVQPQHF	TGTGCCAGTAGCATGACTCCCGGGACAGGAGTTCAGCCCCAGCATTTT
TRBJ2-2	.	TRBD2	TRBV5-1	CASSPAGTSVTGELFF	TGCGCCAGCAGCCCGGCCGGGACTAGCGTGACCGGGGAGCTGTTTTTT
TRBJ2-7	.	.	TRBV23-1	CASSLLTDYEQYF	TGCGCCAGCAGTCTCCTGACAGACTACGAGCAGTACTTC